This TCR beta chain derives from a study of T cells in Graves' hyperthyroidism and ophthalmopathy. To note about this clonotype: What it binds is unknown.

TCR beta CDR3 regions were amplified from RNA. TCR CDR3 regions were first amplified by RT-PCR with HTBI primers. Via MiXCR, TCRdb re-called the multiplex PCR reads, giving one row per CDR3 protein. The sample has roughly 570,000 distinct CDR3 sequences, 46% seen once. Study-level findings and limits: Blood also contained most expanded thyroid clonotypes above 0.001.

There are 15 residues in the CDR3. Per germline, CDR1 MNHNS and CDR2 SASEGT. Deletions cut 7 bases from V and 0 bases from J, with 12 bases between. The sequence derives from an adult woman with Graves' disease, either hyperthyroidism or ophthalmopathy (not recorded which). The sample comprised peripheral blood or thyroid tissue (not recorded which). The genes are TRBV6-1 and TRBJ2-2, with D hard to call. Here the CDR3 reads CASTPFRSNTGELFF. In DNA, the CDR3 is TGTGCCAGCACCCCTTTTAGGTCGAACACCGGGGAGCTGTTTTTT.